The present entry profiles one T cell receptor beta chain with its context. This entry comes from a study of shared clonotypes between healthy human individuals. Clones were sequenced by immunoSEQ multiplex PCR, and TCRdb holds only the in-frame ones, with some missing. The table lists more than 2 million clones, approximately 95% of them singletons. This CDR3 has 16 residues. The germline CDR1 and CDR2 sequences are LGHNA and YNFKEQ. The ends were cut back, 3 bases at V and 3 bases at J, with 17 bases in the middle. This sequence originates from a man between 18 and 29 years old in good health. The sequencing input was naive CD4+ T cells sorted from blood. Noted subset: CD45RA+ positively selected. V usage is TRBV4-2 and J usage is TRBJ1-2, with D possibly matching TRBD1 (6 bases). The CDR3 is CASSHDPVGGHYGYTF. In nucleotides, the CDR3 is TGTGCCAGCAGCCACGATCCTGTTGGGGGCCACTATGGCTACACCTTC.